The clone carrying this T cell receptor beta chain was counted between two and nine times. Its antigen is undetermined. The CDR3 spans 12 residues. Germline lookup yields CDR1 SGHTA and CDR2 FQGNSA. V was cut by 5 bases and J by 2 bases, with 5 bases left in between. The Oncomine TCR Beta short-read assay was applied to DNA of cultured CD4+ T cells. DNA came from CD4+ T cells after culture. From the PCR reads, TCRdb called clonotypes with MiXCR, one entry per CDR3 protein. Among 10,000 to 12,000 distinct CDR3 sequences, under 30% were seen once, and the ten largest hold roughly 15%. The source of the sample is a study of vaccination and CD4 T cells after COVID-19. Treatment in this sample: approximately nine-day PBMC culture with coronavirus spike peptide pools or control peptides (ViraFEST assay).

This receptor was obtained from a human donor who had recovered from COVID-19. The material sequenced was CD4+ T cells from blood, cultured in vitro, taken after SARS-CoV-2 vaccination. This chain links TRBV7-2 with TRBJ2-3; D remains unclear. In DNA, the CDR3 is TGTGCCAGCAGCGCTTACACAGATACGCAGTATTTT. This sequence encodes CASSAYTDTQYF. Full variable domain (rest looked up from reference TRBV7-2 and TRBJ2-3): GAGVSQSPSNKVTEKGKDVELRCDPISGHTALYWYRQSLGQGLEFLIYFQGNSAPDKSGLPSDRFSAERTGGSVSTLTIQRTQQEDSAVYLCASSAYTDTQYFGPGTRLTVL.